This is a list of T cell receptor beta chains from one sample in a study of cytomegalovirus exposure and HLA in healthy donors. This table comes from immunoSEQ multiplex PCR, and its TCRdb copy is limited to in-frame clones, with some not included. The repertoire holds about 240,000 clones, over 70% seen once, with under 8% in the top ten. The specimen was PBMCs. The receptors originated from an older woman in good health and CMV-seropositive. CDR3s include the opening cysteine and the closing phenylalanine or tryptophan. The order of the fields is V gene, J gene, clone size, D gene, CDR3 protein, CDR3 DNA. A D gene is named only where the DNA matches it firmly. Expanded clones are given a class, and other clones once, few, many or no size at all.

TRBV2	TRBJ1-2	-	TRBD1	CASDRGDGYTF	TGTGCCAGCGACAGGGGAGATGGCTACACCTTC
TRBV5-4	TRBJ2-2	few	-	CASSSHITGELFF	TGTGCCAGCAGCTCTCACATCACCGGGGAGCTGTTTTTT
TRBV11-2	TRBJ2-2	-	-	CASSFSRDGELFF	TGTGCCAGCAGCTTTAGCCGGGACGGGGAGCTGTTTTTT
TRBV28	TRBJ1-3	-	-	CASSFIQGSGNTIYF	TGTGCCAGCAGCTTTATTCAGGGCTCTGGAAACACCATATATTTT
TRBV2	TRBJ1-5	once	TRBD1	CASGTGNQPQHF	TGTGCCAGCGGGACAGGGAATCAGCCCCAGCATTTT
TRBV29-1	TRBJ2-7	-	TRBD1	CSVPLAAGTGPQLMVF	TGCAGCGTTCCCCTAGCCGCAGGGACAGGGCCACAGTTAATGGTGTTC
TRBV9	TRBJ1-2	-	TRBD1	CASSPLGTGAHYGYTF	TGTGCCAGCAGCCCACTCGGGACAGGGGCTCACTATGGCTACACCTTC
TRBV5-1	TRBJ2-7	-	TRBD2	CASSPGRDASSEQYF	TGCGCCAGCAGCCCTGGGAGGGACGCATCTAGCGAGCAGTACTTC
TRBV6-5	TRBJ1-4	-	-	CASTSSGGVGRKLFF	TGTGCCAGCACCAGTAGTGGGGGGGTTGGAAGAAAACTGTTTTTT
TRBV27	TRBJ2-2	once	-	CASRVQGGMGELFF	TGTGCCAGCAGGGTACAGGGTGGGATGGGGGAGCTGTTTTTT
TRBV2	TRBJ2-7	-	TRBD1	CASTLSTGGSEQYF	TGTGCCAGCACCCTCTCGACAGGGGGGAGCGAGCAGTACTTC
TRBV19	TRBJ2-1	-	TRBD2	CASSRASGRGNEQFF	TGTGCCAGTAGTAGAGCCAGCGGGAGGGGCAATGAGCAGTTCTTC
TRBV5-4	TRBJ2-3	-	-	CASSLLAADTQYF	TGTGCCAGCAGCTTATTAGCGGCAGATACGCAGTATTTT
TRBV18	TRBJ1-5	-	-	CASSGQGGDQPQHF	TGTGCCAGCTCGGGCCAGGGAGGAGATCAGCCCCAGCATTTT
TRBV19	TRBJ2-7	-	-	CASKLTDTATDEQYF	TGTGCCAGTAAACTGACAGATACTGCTACCGACGAGCAGTACTTC
TRBV5-4	TRBJ1-1	-	-	CASSPQPAANTEAFF	TGTGCCAGCAGCCCACAACCCGCGGCGAACACTGAAGCTTTCTTT
TRBV6-1	TRBJ2-1	-	TRBD1	CASIQDRGAYNEQFF	TGTGCCAGCATTCAGGACAGGGGAGCCTACAATGAGCAGTTCTTC
TRBV10-3	TRBJ2-3	-	-	CAISLNPGLSTDTQYF	TGTGCCATCAGTCTAAACCCAGGGCTTAGCACAGATACGCAGTATTTT
TRBV19	TRBJ1-2	-	-	CANSLRGRGKDGYTF	TGTGCCAATTCGCTTCGTGGCAGGGGCAAGGATGGCTACACCTTC
TRBV7-8	TRBJ2-1	-	TRBD2	CASSLAMSGSSYNEQFF	TGTGCCAGCAGCTTAGCGATGAGCGGGAGCTCCTACAATGAGCAGTTCTTC
TRBV4-1	TRBJ1-3	-	-	CASSQDRVGAHSGNTIYF	TGCGCCAGCAGCCAAGATCGGGTAGGGGCCCACTCTGGAAACACCATATATTTT
TRBV6-1	TRBJ2-7	-	-	CASSLSLPPSYEQYF	TGTGCCAGCAGTCTTAGCCTGCCCCCTTCCTACGAGCAGTACTTC
TRBV11-2	TRBJ1-2	-	TRBD1	CASSLVGGTGKYGYTF	TGTGCCAGCAGCTTAGTAGGCGGGACAGGGAAGTATGGCTACACCTTC
TRBV9	TRBJ1-1	-	-	CASSVSEGGLGTEAFF	TGTGCCAGCAGCGTCTCGGAGGGAGGATTGGGCACTGAAGCTTTCTTT
TRBV28	TRBJ1-5	-	-	CASSRVAHNQPQHF	TGTGCCAGCAGCCGGGTGGCCCACAATCAGCCCCAGCATTTT
TRBV5-3	TRBJ2-7	-	TRBD1	CARSLEWAGDRGFLTSYEQYF	TGTGCCAGAAGCTTGGAATGGGCTGGGGACAGGGGGTTCCTAACCTCCTACGAGCAGTACTTC
TRBV5-1	TRBJ2-3	-	TRBD1	CASSEPTGASTDTQYF	TGCGCCAGCAGCGAGCCTACAGGGGCTAGCACAGATACGCAGTATTTT
TRBV7-8	TRBJ2-5	few	-	CASSPRGGWGDQETQYF	TGTGCCAGCAGCCCTAGAGGGGGATGGGGCGACCAAGAGACCCAGTACTTC